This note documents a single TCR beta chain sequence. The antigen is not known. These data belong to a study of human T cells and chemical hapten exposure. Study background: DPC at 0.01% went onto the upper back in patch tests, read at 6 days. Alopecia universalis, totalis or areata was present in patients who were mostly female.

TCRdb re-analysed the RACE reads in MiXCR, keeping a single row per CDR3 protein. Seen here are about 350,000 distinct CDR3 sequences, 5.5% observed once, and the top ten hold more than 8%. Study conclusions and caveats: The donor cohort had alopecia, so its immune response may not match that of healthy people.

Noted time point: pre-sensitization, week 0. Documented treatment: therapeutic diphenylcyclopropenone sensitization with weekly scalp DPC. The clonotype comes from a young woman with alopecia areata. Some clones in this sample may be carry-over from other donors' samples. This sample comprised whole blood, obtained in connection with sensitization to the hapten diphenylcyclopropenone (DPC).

CDR3 bases: TGTGCCAGCAGCCCGTGGACTAGCGTGTACCCAGATACGCAGTATTTT. Amino acids: CASSPWTSVYPDTQYF. V is TRBV3-1 and J is TRBJ2-3, with 9 positions matching TRBD2. Per germline, CDR1 LGHDT and CDR2 YNNKEL (reference sequence). Germline trimming cut 4 bases from V and 4 bases from J; bases unmatched to any gene: 9. CDR3 length: 16 residues.